This T cell receptor (beta chain) was documented in a study of T cell repertoires in cytomegalovirus infection. Study in general: Public TCR beta signatures were indicative of both CMV infection and a matching HLA type.

This clonotype was seen repeatedly, ten times or more. TCRdb re-called the reads through MiXCR, storing one row per CDR3 protein. The table includes some 130,000 distinct CDR3 sequences, 8% to 9% detected once. Germline V gives CDR1 SEHNR, CDR2 FQNEAQ (reference sequence). This CDR3 contains 12 residues. Trimming stripped 1 base from V and 9 bases from J, with 6 bases between. This chain joins TRBV7-9 and TRBJ1-4, with a weak D call TRBD1 (6 bases). Sequencing input: PBMCs. This sequence originates from a human donor in good health (CMV status not recorded). Some clones in this sample may be carry-over from other donors' samples. This CDR3 reads CASSLGGQKLFF. The DNA of the CDR3 is TGTGCCAGCAGCTTAGGGGGGCAAAAACTGTTTTTT.